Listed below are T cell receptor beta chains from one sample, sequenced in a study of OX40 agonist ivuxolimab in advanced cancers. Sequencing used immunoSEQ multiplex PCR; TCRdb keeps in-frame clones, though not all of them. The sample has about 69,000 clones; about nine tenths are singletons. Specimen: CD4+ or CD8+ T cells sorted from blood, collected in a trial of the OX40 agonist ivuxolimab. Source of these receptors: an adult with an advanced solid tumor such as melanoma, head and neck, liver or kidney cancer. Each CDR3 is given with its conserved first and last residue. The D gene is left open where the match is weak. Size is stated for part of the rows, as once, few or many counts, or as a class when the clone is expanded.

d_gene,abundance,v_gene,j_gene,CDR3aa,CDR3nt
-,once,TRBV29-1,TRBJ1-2,CSDDQYGYTF,TGCAGCGATGATCAGTATGGCTACACCTTC
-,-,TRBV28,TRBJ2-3,CASSLSGGARVDTQYF,TGTGCCAGCAGTCTCAGTGGGGGGGCTCGTGTTGATACGCAGTATTTT
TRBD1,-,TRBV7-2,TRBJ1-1,CASSLDRGTEAFF,TGTGCCAGCAGCTTAGACAGGGGTACTGAAGCTTTCTTT
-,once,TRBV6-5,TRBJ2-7,CAIQRGAYEQYF,TGTGCCATCCAACGGGGGGCTTACGAGCAGTACTTC
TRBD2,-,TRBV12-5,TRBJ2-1,CASGSSSSLGGTYNEQFF,TGTGCTAGTGGTTCGTCTTCGAGTTTGGGAGGGACCTACAATGAGCAGTTCTTC
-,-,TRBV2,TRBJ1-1,CASMKTEVNTEAFF,TGTGCCAGCATGAAGACAGAGGTGAACACTGAAGCTTTCTTT
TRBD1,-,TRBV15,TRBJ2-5,CATSKTGAGETQYF,TGTGCCACCAGCAAAACAGGGGCCGGAGAGACCCAGTACTTC
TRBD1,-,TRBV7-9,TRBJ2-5,CASSLAGTGVRETQYF,TGTGCCAGCAGCTTAGCCGGGACAGGGGTGAGGGAGACCCAGTACTTC
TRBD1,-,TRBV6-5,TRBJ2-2,CASSGDRRGELFF,TGTGCCAGCAGCGGGGACAGACGCGGGGAGCTGTTTTTT
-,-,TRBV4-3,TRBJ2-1,CASSQEPDNEQFF,TGCGCCAGCAGCCAAGAGCCCGACAATGAGCAGTTCTTC
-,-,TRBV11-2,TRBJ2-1,CASSLASYNEQFF,TGTGCCAGCAGCTTAGCGTCCTACAATGAGCAGTTCTTC
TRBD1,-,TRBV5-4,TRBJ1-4,CASSRDRAYEKLFF,TGTGCCAGCAGCAGGGACAGGGCATATGAAAAACTGTTTTTT
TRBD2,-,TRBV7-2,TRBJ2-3,CASSSSRTSGSSTDTQYF,TGTGCCAGCAGCTCCTCCCGGACTAGCGGGAGTAGCACAGATACGCAGTATTTT
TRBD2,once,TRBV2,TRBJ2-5,CASMRAGVETQYF,TGTGCCAGCATGAGGGCGGGGGTAGAGACCCAGTACTTC
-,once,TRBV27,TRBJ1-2,CASSLSAANLYGYTF,TGTGCCAGCAGTTTATCGGCAGCAAACCTCTATGGCTACACCTTC
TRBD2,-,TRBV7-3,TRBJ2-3,CASSWTSGTPTDTQYF,TGTGCCAGCAGCTGGACTAGCGGGACCCCCACAGATACGCAGTATTTT
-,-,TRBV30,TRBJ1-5,CAWSVQGGNQPQHF,TGTGCCTGGAGTGTACAGGGAGGGAACCAGCCCCAGCATTTT
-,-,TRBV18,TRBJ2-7,CASSPYAGHLRAVQYF,TGTGCCAGCTCTCCCTACGCGGGGCACCTACGAGCGGTGCAGTACTTC
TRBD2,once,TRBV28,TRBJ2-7,CASSFGRPYEQYF,TGTGCCAGCAGTTTCGGGAGGCCCTACGAGCAGTACTTC
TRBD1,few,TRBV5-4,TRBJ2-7,CASSLPGQGAYEQYF,TGTGCCAGCAGCTTGCCGGGACAGGGAGCGTACGAGCAGTACTTC
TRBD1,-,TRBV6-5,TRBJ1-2,CASSYEGQNYGYTF,TGTGCCAGCAGCTATGAGGGACAGAACTATGGCTACACCTTC
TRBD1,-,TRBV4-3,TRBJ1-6,CASSREAGTGSNSPLHF,TGCGCCAGCAGCCGAGAGGCCGGGACAGGCTCAAATTCACCCCTCCACTTT
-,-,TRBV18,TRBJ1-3,CASSIPSSGNTIYF,TGTGCCAGCTCAATTCCTAGCTCTGGAAACACCATATATTTT
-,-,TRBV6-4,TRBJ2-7,CASSYGGDSYEQYF,TGTGCCAGCAGTTACGGCGGAGACTCCTACGAGCAGTACTTC
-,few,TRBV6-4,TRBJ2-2,CASSDRATGELFF,TGTGCCAGCAGTGACCGAGCTACCGGGGAGCTGTTTTTT
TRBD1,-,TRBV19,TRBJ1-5,CASSKAGGGNQPQHF,TGTGCCAGTAGTAAGGCAGGGGGAGGCAATCAGCCCCAGCATTTT
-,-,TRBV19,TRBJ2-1,CASSWEGSSYNEQFF,TGTGCCAGTTCCTGGGAAGGGAGCTCCTACAATGAGCAGTTCTTC